These 30 T cell receptor beta chains originate from one sample sequenced in a study of identical twins. TCRdb independently ran MiXCR on the 5' RACE reads; one entry per CDR3 protein. This table holds about 900,000 distinct CDR3 sequences, 9% to 15% found once. These data also formed part of another study, on yellow fever vaccine responses in identical twins.

Sequencing was performed on PBMCs. These receptor sequences come from a woman between 18 and 30 years old in good health.

CDR3 DNA sequence: TGCGCCAGCAGCTTGGTGCAGGACCCTTCAGAGACCCAGTACTTC. Amino acid sequence: CASSLVQDPSETQYF. The chain joins TRBV5-1 to TRBJ2-5, with no clear D. Trimming cost V 0 bases and J 4 bases, with 13 bases left between them. Germline V gene data show CDR1 as SGHRS and CDR2 as YFSETQ. CDR3 length: 15 amino acids.

The V call is TRBV4-1, the J call TRBJ2-7; tentative D call: TRBD2 (5 bases). The V end was cut by 2 bases, the J end by 4 bases, with 15 bases between. Germline assignment: CDR1 MGHRA and CDR2 YSYEKL. The CDR3 length is 15 residues. DNA of the CDR3: TGCGCCAGCAGCCAATCTCCTAGCAAGGTTTACGAGCAGTACTTC. Its translation is CASSQSPSKVYEQYF.

The chain links TRBV12-3 or TRBV12-4 to TRBJ2-2, with 8 bases lining up with TRBD1. This CDR3 has 15 amino acids. Unmatched junction bases numbered 3, after V lost 6 bases and J lost 0 bases. The CDR3 DNA reads TGTGCCAGCAGGAAGGGACAGGCGAACACCGGGGAGCTGTTTTTT. Encoded protein: CASRKGQANTGELFF.

This clonotype was seen more than once but under ten times. The rearrangement uses TRBV12-3 or TRBV12-4 and TRBJ1-2; D may be TRBD1 (5 bases). The germline V and J ends were trimmed by 5 bases and 3 bases, with 13 bases remaining between them. CDR3 size: 14 residues. The CDR3 spells CASSPRRGDYGYTF. The CDR3, as DNA: TGTGCCAGCAGTCCTCGTCGGGGGGACTATGGCTACACCTTC.

The chain has TRBV5-1 and TRBJ1-6; TRBD1 is a possible D gene (6 bases). CDR3 length: 15 amino acids. Per the germline V gene, CDR1 is SGHRS and CDR2 is YFSETQ. Trimming stripped 3 bases from V and 9 bases from J, with 16 bases between. CDR3 bases: TGCGCCAGCAGCTCGACAGGCTTCCTGAGTTCACCCCTCCACTTT. Its protein product is CASSSTGFLSSPLHF.

The chain couples TRBV5-6 to TRBJ1-1, with D possibly matching TRBD1 (5 bases). This CDR3 contains 14 residues. Germline loops: CDR1 SGHDT, CDR2 YYEEEE. Between the trimmed V and J ends, which lost 5 bases and 3 bases, there was a span of 14 bases. The CDR3 nucleotides are TGTGCCAGCAGTACCCCGGGGGGTGACACTGAAGCTTTCTTT. Protein product: CASSTPGGDTEAFF.

In this sample, this clonotype turned up many times. The chain combines TRBV7-6 with TRBJ2-7, with D perhaps being TRBD1 or TRBD2 (5 bases each). The CDR3 sequence is 14 residues long. CDR1 is SGHVS and CDR2 is FNYEAQ in the germline V gene. Trimming took 6 bases from V and 2 from J, leaving 14 bases between them. The CDR3 spells CASSGDPNPYEQYF. In DNA form, the CDR3 reads TGTGCCAGCAGTGGGGACCCGAACCCCTACGAGCAGTACTTC.

This clonotype showed up just a few times. V usage is TRBV12-3 or TRBV12-4 and J usage is TRBJ2-5, with 7 nucleotides matching TRBD1. V lost 6 bases and J lost 7; bases outside the gene matches: 8. The CDR3 loop spans 13 amino acids. The CDR3 loop is CASRVSQGLTQYF. DNA for the CDR3: TGTGCCAGCAGAGTATCACAGGGGTTGACCCAGTACTTC.

This chain links TRBV20-1 with TRBJ2-1, with 12 bases lining up with TRBD2. This CDR3 region has 16 residues. Looked up from germline, CDR1 is DFQATT and CDR2 is SNEGSKA (reference sequence). V trimming: 0 bases; J trimming: 7 bases; junction bases outside the gene matches: 7. The CDR3 DNA sequence: TGCAGTGCTAGAGATCGGGCTAGCGGGAGGGGGAATGAGCAGTTCTTC. Translation: CSARDRASGRGNEQFF.

CDR3 sequence (DNA): TGTGCCAGCAGTGGCCGAGGGGCGAGGACCGGGGAGCTGTTTTTT. Translating gives CASSGRGARTGELFF. The rearrangement uses TRBV2 and TRBJ2-2; D is perhaps TRBD1 or TRBD2 (5 bases each). Germline V gene data show CDR1 as SNHLY and CDR2 as FYNNEI. V was shortened by 4 bases and J by 5 bases, with 14 bases between the two germline ends. CDR3 size: 15 residues.

V and J are TRBV5-1 and TRBJ2-2, with D uncertain. CDR3 length: 16 amino acids. CDR1 is SGHRS and CDR2 is YFSETQ in the germline V gene. Trimming shortened V by 1 base and J by 4 bases, and 14 bases separated the two germline ends. As DNA, the CDR3 is TGCGCCAGCAGCTTGACAGCGTTCCTGGGCACCGGGGAGCTGTTTTTT. Protein: CASSLTAFLGTGELFF.

The rearrangement links TRBV19 to TRBJ1-2; D unresolved. This CDR3 region has 13 residues. Germline CDR1 is LNHDA and CDR2 is SQIVND (reference sequence). Trimming shortened V by 3 bases and J by 4 bases, and 9 bases separated the two germline ends. CDR3 sequence: CASSMRTTYGYTF. The DNA of the CDR3 is TGTGCCAGTAGTATGCGGACGACCTATGGCTACACCTTC.

This clonotype was seen a few times. The chain combines TRBV2 with TRBJ1-5; possibly TRBD1 for D (6 bases). V lost 3 bases and J lost 5, with 8 bases in between. The CDR3 covers 13 residues. CDR1 and CDR2 (germline): SNHLY, FYNNEI. This CDR3 is CASSEDRYQPQHF. CDR3 nucleotide sequence: TGTGCCAGCAGTGAGGACAGATATCAGCCCCAGCATTTT.

This clonotype was counted between two and nine times. The V gene is TRBV10-2, the J gene TRBJ2-1; 8 bases fit TRBD2. The CDR3 has 15 amino acids. CDR1 and CDR2 (germline): WSHSY, SAAADI. V shed 8 bases and J 5 bases; nucleotides not matched to a gene: 11. DNA for the CDR3: TGCGCCAGCGCTGACCCAGCGGGAGCAAACAATGAGCAGTTCTTC. This gives the protein CASADPAGANNEQFF.

This clonotype has only a few counts. The chain joins TRBV24-1 to TRBJ2-4; D is possibly TRBD1 (5 bases). Trimming left V 4 bases short and J 2 bases short, with 11 bases between. This CDR3 has 15 amino acids. Germline V CDR1 and CDR2: KGHDR, SFDVKD. The CDR3 region is CATSDPTETKNIQYF. CDR3 nucleotides: TGTGCCACCAGTGACCCGACAGAAACCAAAAACATTCAGTACTTC.

This clonotype appeared a few times. The chain joins TRBV2 to TRBJ1-5, with D uncertain. The germline CDR1 and CDR2 sequences are SNHLY and FYNNEI. Trimming removed 3 bases from V and 4 bases from J, with 10 bases in between. There are 14 residues in the CDR3. In DNA form, the CDR3 reads TGTGCCAGCAGTGAGGACGTAATAAATCAGCCCCAGCATTTT. It is translated as CASSEDVINQPQHF.

This clonotype was counted between two and nine times. V and J are TRBV10-3 and TRBJ2-1, with 7 positions matching TRBD2. The CDR3 has 16 residues. Germline V gene data show CDR1 as ENHRY and CDR2 as SYGVKD. Trimming cost V 2 bases and J 3 bases; bases outside gene matches: 7. CDR3 nucleotide sequence: TGTGCCATCAGTGAGGCTATAGCGGGTGGCTACAATGAGCAGTTCTTC. Translated, it gives CAISEAIAGGYNEQFF.

This sequence joins TRBV29-1 and TRBJ1-2, with TRBD1 identical over 7 bases. Germline V gene data show CDR1 as SQVTM and CDR2 as ANQGSEA. V was clipped by 3 bases and J by 5 bases; unmatched bases: 6. The CDR3 consists of 13 residues. The CDR3 sequence: CSVDPGQSYGYTF. For the CDR3, the DNA is TGCAGCGTTGACCCGGGACAGTCATATGGCTACACCTTC.

The J gene is TRBJ1-5, the V gene TRBV4-3; no clear D gene. The germline V gene encodes CDR1 LGHNA and CDR2 YSLEER. The germline V and J ends were trimmed by 1 base and 4 bases, with 11 bases remaining between them. This CDR3 region has 15 residues. CDR3 sequence reads: CASSQVITDNQPQHF. CDR3 sequence (DNA): TGCGCCAGCAGCCAAGTTATAACAGATAATCAGCCCCAGCATTTT.

This clonotype appeared many times. The chain carries TRBV24-1 and TRBJ1-2; D is unclear. The CDR3 loop spans 15 amino acids. Germline loops: CDR1 KGHDR, CDR2 SFDVKD. Trimming removed 5 bases at V and 2 bases at J, with 14 bases between. Here the CDR3 DNA reads TGTGCCACCAGTGGAGATGGGCAGAAAAACTATGGCTACACCTTC. This translates into CATSGDGQKNYGYTF.

This clonotype was observed many times. J is TRBJ2-3 and V is TRBV12-3 or TRBV12-4; 8 bases agree with TRBD2. V shed 6 bases and J 4 bases; nucleotides not matched to a gene: 15. This CDR3 comprises 17 residues. This CDR3 reads CASSRSLTAGASDTQYF. The CDR3 bases are TGTGCCAGCAGCCGTAGCCTCACAGCGGGGGCTTCAGATACGCAGTATTTT.

This clonotype was recorded a few times. The chain employs TRBV6-5 and TRBJ2-7; D is ambiguous. The CDR3 is 14 residues long. The V end was cut by 0 bases, the J end by 3 bases, with 9 bases between. Per the germline V gene, CDR1 is MNHEY and CDR2 is SVGAGI. The DNA of the CDR3 is TGTGCCAGCAGTTACTCAGGCAGAAACTACGAGCAGTACTTC. Translating it yields CASSYSGRNYEQYF.

This clonotype was observed a handful of times. In DNA form, the CDR3 reads TGTGCCAGCAGGGCTAGATTACTTGTTTACAATGAGCAGTTCTTC. Protein sequence: CASRARLLVYNEQFF. This chain links TRBV2 with TRBJ2-1; D is unclear. The CDR3 totals 15 residues. The ends were cut back, 6 bases at V and 4 bases at J, with 16 bases in the middle. In germline, CDR1 is SNHLY, CDR2 FYNNEI.

This clonotype was seen a handful of times. The chain is built from TRBV7-8 and TRBJ2-7, with 16 bases identical to TRBD2. J gave up 7 bases and V 1 base, and 4 bases lay outside the gene matches. Germline V gene lookup returns CDR1 SGHVS and CDR2 FQNEAQ. The CDR3 runs to 16 residues. The CDR3: CASSLEGLAGGGEQYV. The CDR3 bases are TGTGCCAGCAGCTTAGAGGGACTAGCGGGGGGGGGAGAGCAGTACGTC.

This chain links TRBV4-1 with TRBJ2-2, with D unresolved. Germline-derived CDR1 and CDR2 are MGHRA and YSYEKL. Trimming shortened V by 0 bases and J by 6 bases, and 8 bases separated the two germline ends. The CDR3 extends over 14 amino acids. The CDR3 protein is CASSQDRVAGELFF. The CDR3 nucleotides read TGCGCCAGCAGCCAAGATAGGGTCGCCGGGGAGCTGTTTTTT.

The chain carries TRBV21-1 and TRBJ2-7; the D call of TRBD2 is as the table states it, not checked on the DNA. TRBV21-1 is tagged as a pseudogene. The CDR3 has 21 amino acids. In nucleotides, the CDR3 is TGTGCCAGCAGTTTGGAGGATATAGCGGGAGTATTCAGTGCGTGCTCCTACGAGCAGTACTTC. Amino acids: CASSLEDIAGVFSACSYEQYF.

This clonotype was counted only a few times. The genes are TRBV12-3 or TRBV12-4 and TRBJ2-2, with a tentative D call TRBD1 (6 bases). V lost 5 bases and J 4 bases, leaving 11 bases between the germline ends. The CDR3 is 14 residues long. The CDR3 here is CASSPPQGTGELFF. In DNA, the CDR3 is TGTGCCAGCAGTCCCCCACAGGGCACCGGGGAGCTGTTTTTT.

The chain joins TRBV11-3 to TRBJ2-1, with a weak D call TRBD1 (6 bases). Germline CDR1 and CDR2: SGHNT and YENEEA. Trimming shortened V by 5 bases and J by 5 bases, and 13 bases separated the two germline ends. This CDR3 region has 14 residues. Written as DNA, the CDR3 is TGTGCCAGCAGCCTGGGGGCCAGGGACAATGAGCAGTTCTTC. Its translation: CASSLGARDNEQFF. Full variable domain (remainder filled in from reference TRBV11-3 and TRBJ2-1): EAGVVQSPRYKIIEKKQPVAFWCNPISGHNTLYWYLQNLGQGPELLIRYENEEAVDDSQLPKDRFSAERLKGVDSTLKIQPAELGDSAVYLCASSLGARDNEQFFGPGTRLTVL.

The J gene is TRBJ1-6, the V gene TRBV28; the match to TRBD1 covers 9 bases. Trimming cost V 11 bases and J 7 bases; bases outside gene matches: 6. This CDR3 region has 13 residues. Germline CDR1 MDHEN, CDR2 SYDVKM. The CDR3: CACGTGHNSPLHF. The CDR3 DNA reads as TGTGCCTGCGGGACAGGGCACAATTCACCCCTCCACTTT.

The chain couples TRBV28 to TRBJ1-5; tentative D call: TRBD1 (6 bases). CDR1 and CDR2 (germline): MDHEN, SYDVKM. V gave up 6 bases and J gave up 6 bases, with 12 bases separating them. This CDR3 has 13 amino acids. CDR3 sequence (DNA): TGTGCCAGCAGATGGGGGCTGGGTCAGCCCCAGCATTTT. Amino acid sequence: CASRWGLGQPQHF.